Below, 27 T cell receptor beta chains from the same sample are listed, as sequenced in a study of spatial heterogeneity in lung cancer. Time point given: sample taken at primary tumor resection. Tumor, nontumor lung or frozen PBMC supplied whole RNA, sequenced without sorting. In TCRdb, the 5' RACE reads were re-called with MiXCR into one record per CDR3 protein. The sample lists 10,000 to 15,000 distinct CDR3 sequences, 3.9% occurring once. Sequencing was performed on PBMCs, taken at surgery. The receptors originated from a male donor with early-stage non-small cell lung cancer.

This clonotype occurred many times. Being off target in a library aimed at alpha chains, this beta chain has a size of little meaning. J is TRBJ2-3 and V is TRBV18; D gene ambiguous. The CDR3 extends over 12 amino acids. Per germline, CDR1 KGHSH and CDR2 LQKENI. The V gene lost 3 bases and the J gene lost 2 bases, with 3 bases spanning the gap. The CDR3 spells CASSPNTDTQYF. In DNA form, the CDR3 reads TGTGCCAGCTCACCGAACACAGATACGCAGTATTTT.

This clonotype was seen repeatedly, ten times or more. Little can be read into the size of this beta chain, an off-target read in a library designed for alpha chains. The DNA of the CDR3 is TGTGCCAGCAGTAGGACACCGAGGACAGATACGCAGTATTTT. It codes for CASSRTPRTDTQYF. The gene calls are TRBV6-2 or TRBV6-3 and TRBJ2-3; D perhaps matches TRBD1 (5 bases). The V and J ends lost 5 bases and 3 bases respectively, with 12 bases between them. Germline CDR1 and CDR2: MNHEY and SVGEGT. The CDR3 loop spans 14 amino acids.

This clonotype was recorded many times. This beta chain was picked up by a library intended for alpha chains and is off target, so its count carries little meaning. The rearrangement joins TRBV28 to TRBJ2-7; D might be TRBD2 (6 bases). The V and J ends lost 11 bases and 4 bases respectively, with 27 bases between them. Per germline, CDR1 MDHEN and CDR2 SYDVKM. The CDR3 runs 16 residues. CDR3 nucleotide sequence: TGTGCCGCCTGTGGCGAAACCTCCGGGACTCAGTACGAGCAGTACTTC. Protein product: CAACGETSGTQYEQYF. Full variable domain (remainder filled in from reference TRBV28 and TRBJ2-7): DVKVTQSSRYLVKRTGEKVFLECVQDMDHENMFWYRQDPGLGLRLIYFSYDVKMKEKGDIPEGYSVSREKKERFSLILESASTNQTSMYLCAACGETSGTQYEQYFGPGTRLTVT.

This clonotype was seen many times. This beta chain represents an off-target read in a library built for alpha chains; its size is of limited meaning. The chain joins TRBV4-2 to TRBJ2-6; possibly TRBD2 for D (6 bases). CDR3 length: 18 amino acids. Germline V lookup: CDR1 LGHNA, CDR2 YNFKEQ. V gave up 0 bases and J gave up 0 bases, with 12 bases separating them. In DNA, the CDR3 is TGTGCCAGCAGCCAAGATTGGGACTCCAGCTCTGGGGCCAACGTCCTGACTTTC. This gives the protein CASSQDWDSSSGANVLTF.

This clonotype was counted ten times or more. The size of this beta chain means little, since it is a stray read in a library made for alpha chains. The rearrangement joins TRBV11-2 to TRBJ2-7, with D maybe TRBD2 (7 bases). The ends were cut back, 2 bases at V and 0 bases at J, with 14 bases in the middle. The CDR3 contains 16 residues. CDR1 and CDR2 (germline): SGHAT, FQNNGV. The CDR3 bases are TGTGCCAGCAGCTTAAGGGGGGGACGGGCCTCCTACGAGCAGTACTTC. Encoded protein: CASSLRGGRASYEQYF.

This clonotype was seen many times. This beta chain turned up in a library designed for alpha chains; as an off-target read, its abundance says little. The chain is built from TRBV27 and TRBJ2-3, with D possibly TRBD1 on 6 matching bases. The V and J ends lost 6 bases and 0 bases respectively, with 13 bases between them. The CDR3 contains 15 residues. Germline lookup yields CDR1 MNHEY and CDR2 SMNVEV (reference sequence). The CDR3: CASRPGVSSTDTQYF. CDR3 coding DNA: TGTGCCAGCAGGCCAGGGGTATCTAGCACAGATACGCAGTATTTT.

This clonotype was detected many times. In a library made to pick up alpha chains, this beta chain is a stray read with a size that means little. The chain links TRBV12-3 or TRBV12-4 to TRBJ2-3, with 15 nucleotides matching TRBD2. The ends lost 4 bases at V and 1 base at J; junction bases unmatched: 3. The CDR3 totals 17 residues. This CDR3 reads CASSWTSGRGGTDTQYF. For the CDR3, the DNA is TGTGCCAGCAGTTGGACTAGCGGGAGGGGCGGCACAGATACGCAGTATTTT.

There are many counts of this clonotype. This beta chain slipped into a library made for alpha chains as a stray read, so its size is not meaningful. The rearrangement joins TRBV11-1 to TRBJ2-2; the D gene is possibly TRBD1 (6 bases). The CDR3 is 14 amino acids. The germline V and J ends were trimmed by 5 bases and 2 bases, with 9 bases remaining between them. Germline CDR1 and CDR2: SGHAT and FQDESV (reference sequence). CDR3 region: CASSRTDNTGELFF. DNA for the CDR3: TGTGCCAGCAGCCGGACAGATAACACCGGGGAGCTGTTTTTT.

The sample holds many counts of this clonotype. For a library built for alpha chains, this beta chain is a stray read; little rests on its size. The V call is TRBV20-1, the J call TRBJ2-1; TRBD2 matches 9 bases. The germline CDR1 and CDR2 sequences are DFQATT and SNEGSKA (reference sequence). V lost 1 base and J lost 8; bases outside the gene matches: 6. The CDR3 has 14 amino acids. The CDR3 protein is CSARGGAGGDEQFF. In DNA, the CDR3 is TGCAGTGCTAGAGGTGGGGCGGGAGGGGATGAGCAGTTCTTC.

This clonotype showed up many times. Since the library was made to target alpha chains, this beta chain is a stray read and its abundance is not meaningful. V usage is TRBV4-1 and J usage is TRBJ2-4, with 8 bases matching TRBD2. V shed 1 base, J shed 4 bases, and the junction held 15 bases outside the gene matches. The germline CDR1 and CDR2 sequences are MGHRA and YSYEKL. CDR3 length equals 19 residues. Written as DNA, the CDR3 is TGCGCCAGCAGCCAAGGGGCGTCGGCTACCGGGACTAGGAAAAACATTCAGTACTTC. Amino acid sequence: CASSQGASATGTRKNIQYF.

This clonotype was seen many times. The library was designed around alpha chains, so this beta chain is a stray read whose abundance carries little weight. The rearrangement links TRBV7-8 to TRBJ1-5; weak D call: TRBD1 (6 bases). The CDR3 has 15 residues. The ends were cut back, 5 bases at V and 1 base at J, with 12 bases in the middle. Germline CDR1 and CDR2: SGHVS and FQNEAQ. In nucleotides, the CDR3 is TGTGCCAGCAGCCCGGACAGTTTAAGCAATCAGCCCCAGCATTTT. Its protein is CASSPDSLSNQPQHF.

This clonotype occurred many times. A library made for alpha chains picked up this beta chain off target, so its size means little. The V and J genes are TRBV14 and TRBJ2-3; D gene unclear. CDR3 length: 12 residues. Trimming took off 4 bases at V and 4 bases at J, with 6 bases between the two ends. CDR1 is SGHDN, CDR2 FVKESK, per germline. The CDR3 DNA sequence: TGTGCCAGCAGCCTCGAGGCAGATACGCAGTATTTT. Protein sequence: CASSLEADTQYF.

This clonotype was seen many times. This beta chain is an unintended read in a library built for alpha chains; its size means little. The V call is TRBV7-9, the J call TRBJ1-4; no reliable D call. CDR1 is SEHNR, CDR2 FQNEAQ, per germline (reference sequence). CDR3 length: 13 amino acids. The germline V and J ends were trimmed by 1 base and 7 bases, with 7 bases remaining between them. The CDR3 loop reads CASSLDGFEKLFF. The CDR3 DNA is TGTGCCAGCAGCTTAGACGGGTTTGAAAAACTGTTTTTT.

As for this clonotype: With the library built for alpha chains, this beta chain is off target and its frequency is not meaningful. The chain recombines TRBV28 with TRBJ2-7; a possible D gene is TRBD2 (7 bases). The CDR3 length is 16 residues. Germline assignment: CDR1 MDHEN and CDR2 SYDVKM. The ends were cut back, 6 bases at V and 0 bases at J, with 18 bases in the middle. The chain's CDR3 is CASRGGTRTISYEQYF. The CDR3 DNA reads as TGTGCCAGCAGGGGAGGGACACGGACAATCTCCTACGAGCAGTACTTC.

This clonotype was seen many times. A library made for alpha chains picked up this beta chain off target, so its size means little. The chain recombines TRBV5-1 with TRBJ1-1, with D possibly being TRBD1 (5 bases). Trimming took off 3 bases at V and 8 bases at J, with 14 bases between the two ends. Germline assignment: CDR1 SGHRS and CDR2 YFSETQ. The CDR3 has 13 amino acids. DNA of the CDR3: TGCGCCAGCAGCTGGACCGGGGCAGAAGAAGCTTTCTTT. As protein: CASSWTGAEEAFF.

On this clonotype: This beta chain represents an off-target read in a library built for alpha chains; its size is of limited meaning. The chain carries TRBV6-2 or TRBV6-3 and TRBJ2-7, with a tentative D call TRBD2 (6 bases). Trimming pared 5 bases from V and 4 bases from J, leaving 18 bases between. Germline CDR1 reads MNHEY; CDR2 reads SVGEGT. This CDR3 has 15 amino acids. CDR3 in DNA: TGTGCCAGCAGTCGCGGGGTCGGGGCTTCGTACGAGCAGTACTTC. It translates to CASSRGVGASYEQYF.

This clonotype was detected ten times or more. This beta chain is an off-target read within a library intended for alpha chains, so its frequency means little. The rearrangement links TRBV25-1 to TRBJ2-3; TRBD2 aligns across 9 bases. CDR1 and CDR2 (germline): MGHDK, SYGVNS. The junction had 3 bases not matched to a gene; V was cut back by 5 bases and J by 6 bases. CDR3 size: 13 residues. The chain's CDR3 is CASSSSGADTQYF. In DNA form, the CDR3 reads TGTGCCAGCAGTTCTAGCGGGGCGGATACGCAGTATTTT.

This clonotype was found many times. For a library built for alpha chains, this beta chain is a stray read; little rests on its size. V and J are TRBV12-3 or TRBV12-4 and TRBJ2-7; weak D call: TRBD2 (5 bases). This CDR3 has 13 amino acids. V was clipped by 4 bases and J by 3 bases, with 10 bases between them. CDR3 sequence: CASSSGMLYEQYF. Here the CDR3 DNA reads TGTGCCAGCAGTTCCGGGATGCTCTACGAGCAGTACTTC.

This clonotype occurred a few times. This beta chain turned up in a library designed for alpha chains; as an off-target read, its abundance says little. The chain links TRBV23-1 to TRBJ2-1; 7 bases line up with TRBD2. TRBV23-1 is labeled an ORF, and its function is uncertain. Losses at the gene ends were 7 bases for V and 0 bases for J; bases not matched to a gene: 9. The CDR3 sequence is 16 residues long. The CDR3 protein is CASNGREGLSYNEQFF. CDR3 sequence (DNA): TGCGCCAGCAACGGCAGGGAGGGCCTCTCCTACAATGAGCAGTTCTTC.

There are many counts of this clonotype. In a library made to pick up alpha chains, this beta chain is a stray read with a size that means little. This chain links TRBV12-3 or TRBV12-4 with TRBJ2-5, with D possibly matching TRBD2 (5 bases). The CDR3 has 12 amino acids. The ends were cut back, 6 bases at V and 5 bases at J, with 10 bases in the middle. CDR3 nucleotides: TGTGCCAGCAGCCGGGCGGGCGAGACCCAGTACTTC. The encoded protein is CASSRAGETQYF.

This clonotype was counted at least ten times. A library made for alpha chains picked up this beta chain off target, so its size means little. This sequence joins TRBV6-1 and TRBJ1-1; no reliable D call. Germline V gives CDR1 MNHNS, CDR2 SASEGT. This CDR3 comprises 13 residues. Between the trimmed V and J ends, which lost 8 bases and 5 bases, there was a span of 15 bases. CDR3 bases: TGTGCCAGCCGTTTTCTAATTGGGACTGAAGCTTTCTTT. Amino acid sequence: CASRFLIGTEAFF.

This clonotype was counted many times. This beta chain is a stray read from a library made for alpha chains; its abundance is not meaningful. The chain combines TRBV5-1 with TRBJ2-2; either TRBD1 or TRBD2 may supply D (5 bases each). This CDR3 is built from 16 residues. Germline V lookup: CDR1 SGHRS, CDR2 YFSETQ. V lost 0 bases to trimming and J lost 0 bases, with 9 bases between them. CDR3 bases: TGCGCCAGCAGCTTGGATACGGGACCGAACACCGGGGAGCTGTTTTTT. This sequence encodes CASSLDTGPNTGELFF.

This clonotype occurred many times. A library made for alpha chains picked up this beta chain off target, so its size means little. The chain is built from TRBV10-3 and TRBJ2-3, with D tentatively TRBD1 (6 bases). Between the trimmed V and J ends, which lost 6 bases and 4 bases, there was a span of 14 bases. Germline V CDR1 and CDR2: ENHRY, SYGVKD. The CDR3 covers 14 residues. This CDR3 is CAIRQGLNSDTQYF. CDR3 in DNA: TGTGCCATCAGACAGGGTTTAAACTCAGATACGCAGTATTTT.

This clonotype was detected ten times or more. The junction departs from germline at one end; a sequencing error may be responsible. Because this beta chain is a stray read in a library intended to capture alpha chains, its abundance should not be given much weight. This rearrangement joins TRBV4-2 to TRBJ1-4, with 7 nucleotides matching TRBD1. The CDR3 is 12 amino acids. Germline-derived CDR1 and CDR2 are LGHNA and YNFKEQ. CDR3 in amino acids: CASSQAVGTVLF. Written as DNA, the CDR3 is TGTGCCAGCAGCCAGGCCGTCGGGACAGTACTTTTT.

The table lists this clonotype with many counts. The library was designed around alpha chains, so this beta chain is a stray read whose abundance carries little weight. This chain links TRBV7-8 with TRBJ2-2, with D possibly matching TRBD1 (7 bases). V lost 5 bases to trimming and J lost 5 bases, with 18 bases between them. Germline values: CDR1 SGHVS, CDR2 FQNEAQ. The CDR3 totals 16 residues. The CDR3 spells CASSPEGAEGTGELFF. CDR3 DNA: TGTGCCAGCAGCCCGGAGGGGGCTGAGGGGACCGGGGAGCTGTTTTTT.

This clonotype was detected ten times or more. This beta chain is an off-target read within a library intended for alpha chains, so its frequency means little. As DNA, the CDR3 is TGTGCCAGCAGTGAAGAAGGGGTCAGCCCAGGGACCCAGTACTTC. This codes for CASSEEGVSPGTQYF. The chain has TRBV6-1 and TRBJ2-5; TRBD1 might be the D (5 bases). Trimming cost V 1 base and J 7 bases, with 16 bases left between them. There are 15 residues in the CDR3. CDR1 is MNHNS and CDR2 is SASEGT in the germline V gene.

A word on this clonotype: This beta chain was picked up by a library intended for alpha chains and is off target, so its count carries little meaning. J is TRBJ2-3 and V is TRBV20-1, with 8 bases that match TRBD2. CDR1 is DFQATT, CDR2 SNEGSKA, per germline (reference sequence). The CDR3 totals 15 residues. The V segment lost 2 bases and the J segment 2 bases; nucleotides outside the gene matches: 6. DNA of the CDR3: TGCAGTGCTAGACCTTCTAGCGGGTACACAGATACGCAGTATTTT. The encoded protein is CSARPSSGYTDTQYF.